Listed here are 21 T cell receptor beta chains from one sample, sequenced in a study of T cell repertoires in cytomegalovirus infection. TCRdb fed the reads into MiXCR, producing one record per CDR3 protein. The data hold roughly 990,000 distinct CDR3 sequences, with 25% to 40% observed a single time. No antigen is known for these receptors. Source: cultured CD8+ T cells from PBMCs, taken from culture after CMV antigen stimulation. The receptors originated from a human donor in good health (CMV status not recorded). Some clones in this sample may be carry-over from other donors' samples.

The chain employs TRBV5-1 and TRBJ2-2; 7 bases fit TRBD1. The CDR3 spans 15 residues. Germline-derived CDR1 and CDR2 are SGHRS and YFSETQ. The V segment lost 0 bases and the J segment 5 bases; nucleotides outside the gene matches: 4. For the CDR3, the DNA is TGCGCCAGCAGCTTGGAGGGACAGAAAACCGGGGAGCTGTTTTTT. This translates into CASSLEGQKTGELFF.

J is TRBJ2-7 and V is TRBV7-8; D might be TRBD1 (6 bases). CDR3 length: 15 amino acids. Trimming pared 2 bases from V and 3 bases from J, leaving 14 bases between. Germline V gives CDR1 SGHVS, CDR2 FQNEAQ. The CDR3 sequence: CASSLNEGHRYEQYV. Written as DNA, the CDR3 is TGTGCCAGCAGCTTAAACGAGGGACATCGCTACGAGCAGTACGTC.

J is TRBJ1-1 and V is TRBV12-3 or TRBV12-4, with D possibly TRBD1 on 6 matching bases. The CDR3 length is 15 residues. V lost 3 bases and J lost 4, with 15 bases in between. The CDR3 nucleotides read TGTGCCAGCAGTTTCGTCGGCAGGGGAGGCACTGAAGCTTTCTTT. Amino acid sequence: CASSFVGRGGTEAFF.

This rearrangement joins TRBV19 to TRBJ2-3, with D perhaps TRBD1 or TRBD2 (5 bases each). CDR3 length: 17 residues. The V gene lost 2 bases and the J gene lost 2 bases, with 17 bases spanning the gap. Germline CDR1 LNHDA, CDR2 SQIVND (reference sequence). CDR3 amino acids: CASSITSGPPPTDTQYF. For the CDR3, the DNA is TGTGCCAGTAGTATAACGTCGGGGCCTCCGCCCACAGATACGCAGTATTTT.

Turning to this clonotype: A clone one base away is much larger, so this may be a read error. Lacking the conserved final phenylalanine or tryptophan, this CDR3 likely reflects a read error. The chain has TRBV7-8 and TRBJ2-7, with D possibly called TRBD1 or TRBD2 (5 bases each). The CDR3 is 15 residues long. Trimming left V 0 bases short and J 2 bases short, with 11 bases between. Germline lookup yields CDR1 SGHVS and CDR2 FQNEAQ. Written as DNA, the CDR3 is TGTGCCAGCAGCTTAGCGCCGAGGGGAGCCTACGAGCAGTACGCC. This gives the protein CASSLAPRGAYEQYA.

The V gene is TRBV11-2, the J gene TRBJ1-2; D gene uncertain. This CDR3 is built from 13 residues. V was pared by 5 bases and J by 7 bases, with 14 bases between. Germline V CDR1 and CDR2: SGHAT, FQNNGV. The CDR3 sequence is CASSLTARRGYTF. The CDR3 region has the DNA TGTGCCAGCAGCCTTACAGCACGGCGTGGCTACACCTTC.

The chain combines TRBV18 with TRBJ2-1; the D call may be TRBD1 or TRBD2 (6 bases each). Trimming cost V 3 bases and J 6 bases, with 15 bases left between them. Germline CDR1 KGHSH, CDR2 LQKENI. This CDR3 comprises 15 residues. DNA for the CDR3: TGTGCCAGCTCACCGGACGGGGGCTGGGTCAATGAGCAGTTCTTC. The encoded protein is CASSPDGGWVNEQFF.

CDR3 amino acids: CAISEDRRFGEKLFF. In DNA, the CDR3 is TGTGCCATCAGTGAGGATCGGAGGTTTGGAGAAAAACTGTTTTTT. J is TRBJ1-4 and V is TRBV10-3; D gene unclear. Trimming shortened V by 2 bases and J by 8 bases, and 15 bases separated the two germline ends. The CDR3 has 15 residues. CDR1 ENHRY and CDR2 SYGVKD come from the germline V gene.

This clonotype was counted at least ten times. V usage is TRBV7-6 and J usage is TRBJ1-2, with D perhaps matching TRBD1 (5 bases). V was cut by 1 base and J by 6 bases, with 12 bases left in between. Looked up from germline, CDR1 is SGHVS and CDR2 is FNYEAQ. The CDR3 runs 14 residues. The CDR3 sequence is CASSLGEGRDGYTF. The DNA of the CDR3 is TGTGCCAGCAGCTTAGGGGAGGGGCGCGATGGCTACACCTTC.

This clonotype was counted only a few times. The CDR3 bases are TGTGCCACGCATGGGACTAGCGGGGGGATGAGCACAGATACGCAGTATTTT. It specifies CATHGTSGGMSTDTQYF. The chain recombines TRBV2 with TRBJ2-3, with 15 bases identical to TRBD2. The germline V gene has CDR1 SNHLY and CDR2 FYNNEI. The J segment lost 0 bases and the V segment lost 10 bases, leaving 8 bases of the junction unmatched. There are 17 residues in the CDR3.

The DNA for the CDR3 is TGTGCCAGCAGCCGAGGACGTCAGGGCAGGGGAGTGAACACTGAAGCTTTCTTT. It translates to CASSRGRQGRGVNTEAFF. The chain carries TRBV7-3 and TRBJ1-1, with D tentatively TRBD1 (6 bases). The germline CDR1 and CDR2 sequences are SGHTA and FQGTGA. Trimming cost V 5 bases and J 0 bases, with 22 bases left between them. The CDR3 is made up of 18 amino acids.

The V and J genes are TRBV7-6 and TRBJ1-1; 7 nucleotides agree with TRBD1. CDR1 and CDR2 (germline): SGHVS, FNYEAQ. The CDR3 is 18 residues long. The J segment lost 5 bases and the V segment lost 4 bases, leaving 19 bases of the junction unmatched. CDR3 sequence reads: CASSWTELGTVVETEAFF. The CDR3 nucleotides read TGTGCCAGCAGCTGGACCGAACTCGGGACAGTCGTGGAGACTGAAGCTTTCTTT.

The chain uses TRBV27 and TRBJ2-7; D unclear. The length of the CDR3 is 13 residues. Germline CDR1 and CDR2: MNHEY and SMNVEV (reference sequence). The CDR3 sequence is CASGSPRTYKQYV. CDR3 DNA sequence: TGTGCCAGCGGGTCCCCTCGAACCTACAAGCAGTACGTC.

The chain joins TRBV19 to TRBJ1-2; 7 positions match TRBD1. V dropped 5 bases and J dropped 7; count of bases not matched to a gene: 10. The CDR3 contains 14 residues. The germline V gene has CDR1 LNHDA and CDR2 SQIVND (reference sequence). The CDR3 spells CASSGGGGATGYTF. The CDR3 coding sequence is TGTGCCAGTAGTGGAGGAGGGGGCGCGACTGGCTACACCTTC.

This clonotype has only a few counts. The chain employs TRBV13 and TRBJ1-2; the D is unclear. V was pared by 2 bases and J by 2 bases, with 12 bases between. CDR1 and CDR2 from the germline V gene are PRHDT and FYEKMQ (reference sequence). The length of the CDR3 is 15 residues. This CDR3 reads CASSLSQMGNYGYTF. The CDR3 coding sequence is TGTGCCAGCAGCTTAAGCCAAATGGGAAACTATGGCTACACCTTC.

Many counts were recorded for this clonotype. The CDR3 protein is CSARDLHSVPGNTIYF. In nucleotides, the CDR3 is TGCAGTGCTAGAGATCTTCACAGCGTCCCTGGAAACACCATATATTTT. The chain employs TRBV20-1 and TRBJ1-3; D not resolved. V was pared by 0 bases and J by 2 bases, with 14 bases between. Germline CDR1 reads DFQATT; CDR2 reads SNEGSKA (reference sequence). This CDR3 comprises 16 residues.

This clonotype came up a few times. The J gene is TRBJ2-7, the V gene TRBV6-6; D remains ambiguous. The ends were cut back, 0 bases at V and 0 bases at J, with 15 bases in the middle. CDR1 is MNHNY, CDR2 SVGAGI, per germline (reference sequence). This CDR3 spans 17 amino acids. Here the CDR3 DNA reads TGTGCCAGCAGTTACTCGATCGGGCATCTAAGCTCCTACGAGCAGTACTTC. This codes for CASSYSIGHLSSYEQYF.

This clonotype was seen only a few times. The chain carries TRBV7-6 and TRBJ2-2; a possible D gene is TRBD1 (6 bases). The germline gives CDR1 SGHVS, CDR2 FNYEAQ. The CDR3 length is 16 residues. The germline V and J ends were trimmed by 5 bases and 5 bases, with 18 bases remaining between them. The CDR3 sequence is CASSVDGTRRTGELFF. The CDR3 DNA sequence: TGTGCCAGCAGCGTAGATGGGACACGGCGAACCGGGGAGCTGTTTTTT.

This clonotype was counted between two and nine times. The chain employs TRBV20-1 and TRBJ2-7; TRBD1 aligns across 9 bases. The CDR3 spans 15 residues. Germline V CDR1 and CDR2: DFQATT, SNEGSKA (reference sequence). V trimming: 0 bases; J trimming: 2 bases; junction bases outside the gene matches: 5. The CDR3 reads CSARDTTGGTYEQYF. The CDR3, as DNA: TGCAGTGCTAGAGATACGACAGGGGGAACCTACGAGCAGTACTTC.

This chain connects TRBV7-8 to TRBJ2-4; D gene unclear. CDR1 is SGHVS and CDR2 is FQNEAQ in the germline V gene. The ends were cut back, 1 base at V and 0 bases at J, with 10 bases in the middle. The CDR3 runs to 16 residues. The DNA for the CDR3 is TGTGCCAGCAGCTTAGAGCACTTCGTAGCCAAAAACATTCAGTACTTC. Amino acid sequence: CASSLEHFVAKNIQYF. The variable domain in full, completed from reference TRBV7-8 and TRBJ2-4, reads GAGVSQSPRYKVAKRGQDVALRCDPISGHVSLFWYQQALGQGPEFLTYFQNEAQLDKSGLPSDRFFAERPEGSVSTLKIQRTQQEDSAVYLCASSLEHFVAKNIQYFGAGTRLSVL.

This clonotype was found many times. The rearrangement uses TRBV19 and TRBJ2-7, with a tentative D call TRBD2 (6 bases). V was clipped by 6 bases and J by 0 bases, with 24 bases between them. CDR3 length: 18 residues. Germline V lookup: CDR1 LNHDA, CDR2 SQIVND (reference sequence). Written as DNA, the CDR3 is TGTGCCAGTAGGGGGGTCGGCGCGGGACCGATAAGCTCCTACGAGCAGTACTTC. Translated: CASRGVGAGPISSYEQYF.